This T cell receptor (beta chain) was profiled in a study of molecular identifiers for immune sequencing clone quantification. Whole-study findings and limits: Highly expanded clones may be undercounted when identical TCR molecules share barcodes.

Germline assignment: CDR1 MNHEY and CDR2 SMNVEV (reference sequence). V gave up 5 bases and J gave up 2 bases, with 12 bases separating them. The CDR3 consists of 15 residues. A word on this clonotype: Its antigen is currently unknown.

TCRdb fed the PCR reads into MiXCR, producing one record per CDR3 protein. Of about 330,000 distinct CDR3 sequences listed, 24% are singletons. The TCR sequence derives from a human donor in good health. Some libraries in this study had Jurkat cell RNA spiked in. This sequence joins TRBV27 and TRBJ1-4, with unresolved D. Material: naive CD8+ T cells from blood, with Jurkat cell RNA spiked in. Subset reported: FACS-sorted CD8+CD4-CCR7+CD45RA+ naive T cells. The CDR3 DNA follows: TGTGCCAGCAGTCCCGAGGGTCGCACTAATGAAAAACTGTTTTTT. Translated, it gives CASSPEGRTNEKLFF.